The rows below give T cell receptor beta chains drawn from one sample of a study of T cells in localized non-small cell lung cancer. Clones were read by immunoSEQ multiplex PCR, and TCRdb kept only the in-frame ones, dropping some. Of 45,000 to 60,000 clones listed, about four fifths are singletons. Sequencing used peripheral blood, obtained before any cancer treatment. All receptors derive from a female donor aged 60 or older with stage II squamous cell lung carcinoma. Each CDR3 is given with its conserved first and last residue. Fields, in order: V gene, CDR3 protein.

v_call: TRBV30
cdr3_aa: CAWSVPFQSEAFF

v_call: TRBV7-9
cdr3_aa: CASSWGALETQYF

v_call: TRBV7-2
cdr3_aa: CASSQTAGNEQFF

v_call: TRBV5-4
cdr3_aa: CASSFQGPGNTIYF

v_call: TRBV7-4
cdr3_aa: CARRLGGPYATNEKLFF

v_call: TRBV7-9
cdr3_aa: CASSLEGGRAFEKLFF

v_call: TRBV6-5
cdr3_aa: CASTRTGEAFF

v_call: TRBV7-9
cdr3_aa: CASSPDRAGNQPQHF

v_call: TRBV30
cdr3_aa: CAWGAGVETQYF

v_call: TRBV2
cdr3_aa: CASSYDRGLWETQYF

v_call: TRBV9
cdr3_aa: CASSSSGGAWYNEQFF

v_call: TRBV7-2
cdr3_aa: CASSQTTNQPQHF

v_call: TRBV2
cdr3_aa: CASSWSPAYNEQFF

v_call: TRBV6-1
cdr3_aa: CASRGPPGQAYGYTF

v_call: TRBV6-1
cdr3_aa: CASSEWRGTGGPTDTQYF

v_call: TRBV6-5
cdr3_aa: CASVGGGRNTEAFF

v_call: TRBV7-9
cdr3_aa: CASSLSTATVYF

v_call: TRBV7-7
cdr3_aa: CASSSSTQGETQYF

v_call: TRBV6-1
cdr3_aa: CASSEALAATYEQYF

v_call: TRBV6-6
cdr3_aa: CASSYTSSGANVLTF

v_call: TRBV5-1
cdr3_aa: CASKVDSNEKLFF

v_call: TRBV6-5
cdr3_aa: CASTGPTHAFF

v_call: TRBV5-4
cdr3_aa: CASSLGVSGPPYGYTF

v_call: TRBV5-1
cdr3_aa: CASSLEKGASGGYTF

v_call: TRBV18
cdr3_aa: CASSLRQGTNTEAFF

v_call: TRBV11-1
cdr3_aa: CASSSETVRTQETQYF

v_call: TRBV12-5
cdr3_aa: CASGSLAGGPTGELFF

v_call: TRBV10-3
cdr3_aa: CAISHESYEQYF

v_call: TRBV4-2
cdr3_aa: CASSQWDRDRSGYTF

v_call: TRBV29-1
cdr3_aa: CSVRQGLYGYTF

v_call: TRBV5-4
cdr3_aa: CASSLGGLARFDEQFF

v_call: TRBV19
cdr3_aa: CAIKQGYGTEAFF

v_call: TRBV5-1
cdr3_aa: CASSLDVQKNSPLHF

v_call: TRBV19
cdr3_aa: CASSMWGGAPQPQHF

v_call: TRBV25-1
cdr3_aa: CASSEPGYRPNEKLFF

v_call: TRBV29-1
cdr3_aa: CSVLEGTVGAFF

v_call: TRBV6-5
cdr3_aa: CASSYRGNTEAFF

v_call: TRBV4-3
cdr3_aa: CASSPPGVGGYTF

v_call: TRBV6-5
cdr3_aa: CASTRTGQGGEKLFF

v_call: TRBV5-1
cdr3_aa: CASSLAVGRTIYEQYF

v_call: TRBV7-2
cdr3_aa: CASSSGTARNEQFF

v_call: TRBV6-6
cdr3_aa: CASSLHVNYGYTF

v_call: TRBV19
cdr3_aa: CASKIQANEKLFF

v_call: TRBV19
cdr3_aa: CASSPAGAGNEQFF

v_call: TRBV5-4
cdr3_aa: CASSSARVNRADTQYF

v_call: TRBV27
cdr3_aa: CASSLGGNTEAFF

v_call: TRBV6-5
cdr3_aa: CASSTGGSYEQYF

v_call: TRBV9
cdr3_aa: CASSVTGAAYNEQFF

v_call: TRBV6-5
cdr3_aa: CASSYRPGPRNTEAFF

v_call: TRBV5-4
cdr3_aa: CASSSVAETQYF

v_call: TRBV6-1
cdr3_aa: CASSGALGVGGTEAFF

v_call: TRBV11-2
cdr3_aa: CASSLSNAPSSYEQYF

v_call: TRBV2
cdr3_aa: CASSEATGWKQPQHF

v_call: TRBV7-9
cdr3_aa: CASRPPGSGGAADTQYF

v_call: TRBV5-1
cdr3_aa: CASRYGTQNTGELFF